Detailed here is one TCR beta chain. Its antigen is still unknown. Time point of the sample: week 5, during vaccination. Every vaccine dose comprised 300 ug of mutant IDH1 20-mer peptide plus topical imiquimod. The study enrolled donors with new WHO grade 3 or 4 IDH1-mutant, ATRX-lost astrocytomas. Clones were sequenced by immunoSEQ multiplex PCR, and TCRdb holds only the in-frame ones, with some missing. The repertoire holds 40,000 to 65,000 clones, with around four fifths as singletons. This sample is drawn from a study of a mutant IDH1 vaccine in newly diagnosed glioma. As for the study in general: Vaccines began 4-6 weeks after radiotherapy alone, or with temozolomide cycles. Every participant had undergone radiotherapy, temozolomide, or both before, and most underwent both.

This CDR3 contains 14 residues. Trimming took 4 bases from V and 5 from J, leaving 17 bases between them. Looked up from germline, CDR1 is SQVTM and CDR2 is ANQGSEA. Study-level findings and limits: Among all patients, vaccine-induced immune responses occurred in roughly 93%.

This TCR was recovered from a woman aged 40 to 50 with glioma. The chain employs TRBV29-1 and TRBJ2-5; perhaps TRBD1 as D (7 bases). The input for sequencing was PBMCs, taken from a glioma patient whose treatment included an IDH1 peptide vaccine. CDR3 nucleotide sequence: TGCAGCGTTGGGGGGGACAGCTACCGGGAGACCCAGTACTTC. Protein: CSVGGDSYRETQYF.